The clone carrying this TCR beta chain was detected only once. Its antigen is unknown. The germline gives CDR1 MDHEN, CDR2 SYDVKM. The CDR3 has 14 amino acids. Deletions cut 10 bases from V and 6 bases from J, with 19 bases between. This record belongs to a study of cytomegalovirus exposure and HLA in healthy donors. Study results and limitations: Altogether, 150 to 200 TCR beta chains were recorded as cytomegalovirus-associated. In an earlier analysis, about 90% or about 30%: the productive usage of most TCR beta V segments. The authors later linked a missense DCLRE1C variant to TCR beta V- and J-gene trimming.

PCR was performed using 60 Vbeta and 13 Jbeta primers. Using immunoSEQ multiplex PCR, the repertoire was profiled, and TCRdb retains in-frame clones only, with some absent. The table shows around 100,000 clones, with under 85% occurring only once. The sample taken for sequencing was PBMCs. The clonotype comes from a man aged 30-40 years in good health and CMV-seropositive. The chain carries TRBV28 and TRBJ1-5; D perhaps matches TRBD1 (6 bases). The CDR3 protein is CATYLRGGGQPQHF. The CDR3 bases are TGTGCCACTTATCTGAGGGGAGGGGGTCAGCCCCAGCATTTT.